The 32 T cell receptor beta chains presented below share a single source sample, sequenced in a study of control samples from healthy donors and cancer patients. The assay was immunoSEQ multiplex PCR, and TCRdb's table has in-frame clones only and misses some. The table has about 130,000 clones, 92% seen once; the top ten hold 0.55% to 0.6%. Specimen: PBMCs. The receptors stem from a man older than 75 with head and neck cancer.

The CDR3 is CASSSRVAGENEQFF. CDR3 bases: TGTGCCAGTAGTTCCCGGGTAGCAGGGGAAAATGAGCAGTTCTTC. The chain links TRBV19 to TRBJ2-1, with a tentative D call TRBD1 (6 bases). The germline CDR1 and CDR2 sequences are LNHDA and SQIVND (reference sequence). The CDR3 covers 15 residues. The V and J ends lost 5 bases and 7 bases respectively, with 18 bases between them.

J is TRBJ2-2 and V is TRBV5-1; 10 nucleotides agree with TRBD1. The germline gives CDR1 SGHRS, CDR2 YFSETQ. The CDR3 is 17 residues long. V lost 0 bases to trimming and J lost 0 bases; unmatched junction nucleotides: 2. CDR3 in DNA: TGCGCCAGCAGCTTGGGGACAGGGGGTGCGAACACCGGGGAGCTGTTTTTT. Translated: CASSLGTGGANTGELFF.

CDR3 bases: TGCGCCAGCAGCTTGGCTGGCCCGGCCTTCCTCGGAGATACGCAGTATTTT. It yields the protein CASSLAGPAFLGDTQYF. The V gene is TRBV5-1, the J gene TRBJ2-3; D not certain. Per the germline V gene, CDR1 is SGHRS and CDR2 is YFSETQ. This CDR3 comprises 17 residues. V lost 0 bases and J lost 5, with 19 bases in between.

DNA for the CDR3: TGCGCCAGCAGCCGTCGGGTGGGGCGGGAGCAGTTCTTC. Protein sequence: CASSRRVGREQFF. The rearrangement joins TRBV10-1 to TRBJ2-1; perhaps TRBD1 as D (5 bases). This CDR3 contains 13 residues. Trimming stripped 6 bases from V and 10 bases from J, with 16 bases between. CDR1 is WNHNN, CDR2 SYGVQD, per germline (reference sequence).

This rearrangement joins TRBV2 to TRBJ1-2, with TRBD1 matching 9 bases. Germline CDR1 SNHLY, CDR2 FYNNEI. The CDR3 is 14 residues long. V gave up 3 bases and J gave up 4 bases; unmatched junction bases: 3. In DNA, the CDR3 is TGTGCCAGCAGTGAGGGGACAGGGCCCTATGGCTACACCTTC. Encoded protein: CASSEGTGPYGYTF.

The chain uses TRBV27 and TRBJ1-4; the D is unclear. Per germline, CDR1 MNHEY and CDR2 SMNVEV (reference sequence). The length of the CDR3 is 13 residues. The V end lost 4 bases, the J end lost 0 bases, and 3 bases lay between the germline ends. The CDR3 bases are TGTGCCAGCAGTTCCCCAACTAATGAAAAACTGTTTTTT. Protein sequence: CASSSPTNEKLFF.

This clone occurred a few times. The rearrangement joins TRBV4-3 to TRBJ2-2, with a tentative D call TRBD2 (5 bases). The length of the CDR3 is 17 residues. Germline CDR1 reads LGHNA; CDR2 reads YSLEER. V was shortened by 2 bases and J by 3 bases, with 16 bases between the two germline ends. The CDR3 protein is CASSQMSGTRYTGELFF. CDR3 coding DNA: TGCGCCAGCAGCCAAATGTCGGGCACTAGATACACCGGGGAGCTGTTTTTT.

The chain has TRBV27 and TRBJ1-2, with D perhaps matching TRBD1 (6 bases). Trimming cost V 0 bases and J 4 bases, with 12 bases left between them. CDR3 length: 15 residues. Looked up from germline, CDR1 is MNHEY and CDR2 is SMNVEV (reference sequence). The CDR3 loop is CASSLSQTGSYGYTF. The CDR3 DNA sequence: TGTGCCAGCAGTTTATCCCAAACAGGGAGCTATGGCTACACCTTC.

The chain joins TRBV27 to TRBJ2-1; TRBD2 aligns across 11 bases. Germline CDR1 reads MNHEY; CDR2 reads SMNVEV (reference sequence). The CDR3 consists of 14 residues. V was pared by 4 bases and J by 12 bases, with 8 bases of the junction left unmatched. CDR3 sequence reads: CASSSGTSGTGQFF. As DNA, the CDR3 is TGTGCCAGCAGTTCCGGGACTAGCGGTACCGGGCAGTTCTTC.

The rearrangement uses TRBV11-2 and TRBJ1-6; no reliable D call. The CDR3 totals 14 residues. The ends were cut back, 3 bases at V and 7 bases at J, with 10 bases in the middle. The germline V gene encodes CDR1 SGHAT and CDR2 FQNNGV. CDR3: CASSLSVGNSPLHF. In DNA form, the CDR3 reads TGTGCCAGCAGCTTGAGCGTAGGGAATTCACCCCTCCACTTT.

V gene TRBV25-1 combines with J gene TRBJ1-4; D gene uncertain. Deletions cut 8 bases from V and 3 bases from J, with 16 bases between. The CDR3 sequence is 15 residues long. Germline V gene lookup returns CDR1 MGHDK and CDR2 SYGVNS. The CDR3 DNA is TGTGCCAGCGGGCCGCTTTTGGGCTCTAATGAAAAACTGTTTTTT. Its protein is CASGPLLGSNEKLFF.

The J gene is TRBJ2-7, the V gene TRBV6-1; weak D call: TRBD1 (6 bases). The length of the CDR3 is 13 residues. CDR1 and CDR2 from the germline V gene are MNHNS and SASEGT. V lost 3 bases and J 6 bases, leaving 12 bases between the germline ends. The CDR3 DNA is TGTGCCAGCAGTGACAGGGGCCGCGGCGAGCAGTACTTC. Protein product: CASSDRGRGEQYF.

V gene TRBV27 combines with J gene TRBJ2-5, with D tentatively TRBD2 (7 bases). The CDR3 spans 14 residues. Per the germline V gene, CDR1 is MNHEY and CDR2 is SMNVEV (reference sequence). With 7 bases removed from V and 5 bases from J, the gap between germline ends came to 17 bases. CDR3: CASTRRGGRETQYF. CDR3 nucleotides: TGTGCCAGCACTAGGAGGGGGGGCCGTGAGACCCAGTACTTC.

The V and J genes are TRBV4-1 and TRBJ1-5; 8 nucleotides line up with TRBD1. The V gene's germline CDR1 is MGHRA and CDR2 YSYEKL. The trim removed 2 bases at V and 4 bases at J, leaving 7 bases unmatched. The CDR3 is made up of 16 amino acids. CDR3 sequence (DNA): TGCGCCAGCAGCCAATCGCAGGGGGCTAGTAATCAGCCCCAGCATTTT. Encoded protein: CASSQSQGASNQPQHF.

The V gene is TRBV10-1, the J gene TRBJ2-7; 13 positions agree with TRBD2. The CDR3 is 17 amino acids. Germline V gene data show CDR1 as WNHNN and CDR2 as SYGVQD (reference sequence). Trimming cost V 0 bases and J 0 bases; bases outside gene matches: 2. CDR3 residues: CASSESGLAGNSYEQYF. The CDR3 DNA reads as TGCGCCAGCAGTGAGTCGGGACTAGCGGGGAACTCCTACGAGCAGTACTTC.

The V call is TRBV7-6, the J call TRBJ2-5; TRBD2 is a possible D gene (5 bases). The ends were cut back, 5 bases at V and 1 base at J, with 17 bases in the middle. The germline gives CDR1 SGHVS, CDR2 FNYEAQ. This CDR3 comprises 16 residues. CDR3 amino acids: CASSIIRGTGQETQYF. The CDR3 DNA is TGTGCCAGCAGCATAATCCGGGGAACGGGCCAAGAGACCCAGTACTTC.

This chain links TRBV2 with TRBJ1-5; 9 bases fit TRBD1. This CDR3 spans 15 amino acids. V dropped 5 bases and J dropped 7; count of bases not matched to a gene: 9. Germline V gene lookup returns CDR1 SNHLY and CDR2 FYNNEI. CDR3 sequence (DNA): TGTGCCAGCAGTCCCGGGACAGGGTTCGGACAGCCCCAGCATTTT. Protein: CASSPGTGFGQPQHF.

The CDR3 region has the DNA TGTGCCAGCAGCCGAGGTCCGGACGATACGCAGTATTTT. This codes for CASSRGPDDTQYF. The rearrangement uses TRBV7-2 and TRBJ2-3; D gene uncertain. The germline V gene has CDR1 SGHTA and CDR2 FQGNSA. CDR3 size: 13 residues. Trimming shortened V by 5 bases and J by 6 bases, and 12 bases separated the two germline ends.

A word on this clone: An end of the junction differs from the germline gene, which may be a read error. The rearrangement links TRBV29-1 to TRBJ1-1, with 9 bases matching TRBD1. The CDR3 is 12 amino acids. Per germline, CDR1 SQVTM and CDR2 ANQGSEA. DNA for the CDR3: TGCAGCGTCGAAGGGCAATACAGGGGGCTCATCTTT. This translates into CSVEGQYRGLIF.

This clone was detected once. The chain joins TRBV2 to TRBJ2-1; 9 bases are a match to TRBD1. The CDR3 runs 18 residues. V lost 6 bases and J lost 5; bases outside the gene matches: 17. Germline values: CDR1 SNHLY, CDR2 FYNNEI. CDR3 nucleotides: TGTGCCAGCAGGAAGCAAACCCCGGGGACAGGGTTTGACAATGAGCAGTTCTTC. This translates into CASRKQTPGTGFDNEQFF.

The chain uses TRBV7-8 and TRBJ1-1; D unresolved. V was shortened by 2 bases and J by 5 bases, with 9 bases between the two germline ends. CDR3 size: 13 residues. CDR1 and CDR2 from the germline V gene are SGHVS and FQNEAQ. The CDR3, as DNA: TGTGCCAGCAGCTTATCTCTTTGGACTGAAGCTTTCTTT. Residues: CASSLSLWTEAFF.

In its sample, this clone was seen once. The CDR3 loop reads CASSLDLNSGNTIYF. CDR3 DNA sequence: TGCGCCAGCAGCTTGGATTTGAACTCTGGAAACACCATATATTTT. The V call is TRBV5-1, the J call TRBJ1-3; D is unclear. V lost 0 bases, J lost 0 bases, and 7 bases lay in between. Germline CDR1 and CDR2: SGHRS and YFSETQ. The CDR3 runs 15 residues.

The DNA for the CDR3 is TGTGCCAGCAGCTCACAGGGGGGGAACACTGAAGCTTTCTTT. This codes for CASSSQGGNTEAFF. The rearrangement uses TRBV7-2 and TRBJ1-1, with 8 bases lining up with TRBD1. Losses at the gene ends were 4 bases for V and 1 base for J; bases not matched to a gene: 2. The CDR3 runs to 14 residues. Germline V gene lookup returns CDR1 SGHTA and CDR2 FQGNSA.

The chain links TRBV29-1 to TRBJ1-5, with D tentatively TRBD1 (5 bases). Trimming shortened V by 6 bases and J by 1 base, and 7 bases separated the two germline ends. CDR1 and CDR2 from the germline V gene are SQVTM and ANQGSEA. The CDR3 runs to 12 residues. CDR3 amino acids: CSVRTSNQPQHF. The CDR3 DNA sequence: TGCAGCGTAAGGACAAGCAATCAGCCCCAGCATTTT.

The rearrangement links TRBV5-4 to TRBJ2-4; 8 bases match TRBD2. V lost 1 base and J lost 6; bases outside the gene matches: 3. CDR1 and CDR2 (germline): SGHNT, YYREEE (reference sequence). The CDR3 runs 14 residues. CDR3 region: CASSLRSGGNIQYF. CDR3 coding DNA: TGTGCCAGCAGCTTGAGGAGCGGGGGAAACATTCAGTACTTC.

J is TRBJ2-1 and V is TRBV4-1, with 7 bases fitting TRBD2. The CDR3 spans 16 residues. V trimming: 0 bases; J trimming: 2 bases; junction bases outside the gene matches: 4. Germline values: CDR1 MGHRA, CDR2 YSYEKL. DNA of the CDR3: TGCGCCAGCAGCCAAGAAAGCCTAGCGGCCTACAATGAGCAGTTCTTC. Protein product: CASSQESLAAYNEQFF.

The gene calls are TRBV5-6 and TRBJ2-5; TRBD1 or TRBD2 may be the D gene (5 bases each). The V and J ends lost 0 bases and 2 bases respectively, with 11 bases between them. This CDR3 spans 15 amino acids. Germline CDR1 SGHDT, CDR2 YYEEEE. The CDR3 coding sequence is TGTGCCAGCAGCTTGGCCGTGGGACGGCAAGAGACCCAGTACTTC. Amino acids: CASSLAVGRQETQYF.

The chain has TRBV9 and TRBJ1-2, with D tentatively TRBD1 (6 bases). CDR1 is SGDLS, CDR2 YYNGEE, per germline. CDR3 length: 14 amino acids. V was clipped by 0 bases and J by 3 bases, with 9 bases between them. The CDR3 is CASSVVPGDYGYTF. Here the CDR3 DNA reads TGTGCCAGCAGCGTAGTGCCAGGGGACTATGGCTACACCTTC.

The count of this clone is one. The J gene is TRBJ1-6, the V gene TRBV5-1, with D perhaps TRBD1 (6 bases). Germline-derived CDR1 and CDR2 are SGHRS and YFSETQ. The CDR3 runs 15 residues. Trimming left V 2 bases short and J 4 bases short, with 10 bases between. The CDR3: CASSLNRAYNSPLHF. The CDR3 DNA is TGCGCCAGCAGCTTAAACAGGGCGTATAATTCACCCCTCCACTTT.

This clone was observed once. The chain is built from TRBV24-1 and TRBJ2-1, with D tentatively TRBD1 (5 bases). Germline V gene data show CDR1 as KGHDR and CDR2 as SFDVKD. Trimming took off 6 bases at V and 9 bases at J, with 11 bases between the two ends. The CDR3 loop spans 12 amino acids. The CDR3 spells CATSSSQGEQFF. The CDR3 DNA follows: TGTGCCACCAGTAGTAGTCAGGGTGAGCAGTTCTTC.

This chain links TRBV7-9 with TRBJ1-1; D call uncertain. The V end was cut by 3 bases, the J end by 1 base, with 9 bases between. CDR1 SEHNR and CDR2 FQNEAQ come from the germline V gene (reference sequence). This CDR3 comprises 14 residues. In DNA, the CDR3 is TGTGCCAGCAGCTTGTTTTCGGCGAACACTGAAGCTTTCTTT. Translated: CASSLFSANTEAFF.

The CDR3 region has the DNA TGTGCCAGCAGCTTGGTTAACCGGGGTATGTACAATGAGCAGTTCTTC. As protein: CASSLVNRGMYNEQFF. V gene TRBV5-4 combines with J gene TRBJ2-1, with D possibly TRBD2 on 5 matching bases. Trimming took 0 bases from V and 4 from J, leaving 14 bases between them. The germline CDR1 and CDR2 sequences are SGHNT and YYREEE (reference sequence). The CDR3 length is 16 residues.